Presented here are 22 T cell receptor beta chains from one specimen sequenced in a study of CD4+ T cells in melanoma. Produced via immunoSEQ multiplex PCR; TCRdb's table is partial and in-frame only. This sample yields 9,000 to 13,000 clones, of which 65% to 75% are seen a single time; over 9% belongs to the top ten. Input material: cells from a culture (not recorded whether cultured in vitro). The receptors shown here come from a human donor with melanoma.

The chain is built from TRBV7-9 and TRBJ1-1; no reliable D call. CDR1 is SEHNR and CDR2 is FQNEAQ in the germline V gene (reference sequence). The CDR3 covers 15 residues. V shed 0 bases and J shed 0 bases, with 8 bases lying between them. CDR3 in amino acids: CASSLAQVMNTEAFF. CDR3 DNA sequence: TGTGCCAGCAGCTTAGCGCAGGTCATGAACACTGAAGCTTTCTTT.

This clone is a singleton in its sample. The chain uses TRBV5-1 and TRBJ2-7, with no clear D. V gave up 0 bases and J gave up 6 bases, with 13 bases separating them. Germline loops: CDR1 SGHRS, CDR2 YFSETQ. This CDR3 comprises 14 residues. CDR3 DNA: TGCGCCAGCAGCTTGGAGCAGGTGGTGGGCGAGCAGTACTTC. It specifies CASSLEQVVGEQYF.

The gene calls are TRBV6-5 and TRBJ2-7; D is uncertain. V gave up 6 bases and J gave up 2 bases, with 8 bases separating them. This CDR3 spans 12 amino acids. Germline values: CDR1 MNHEY, CDR2 SVGAGI. The CDR3 DNA follows: TGTGCCAGCAGACACGATGCCTACGAGCAGTACTTC. Translation: CASRHDAYEQYF.

This chain links TRBV2 with TRBJ2-1; 9 bases are a match to TRBD1. Trimming at V came to 6 bases and at J to 6 bases, leaving 6 bases not matched to a gene. The CDR3 spans 14 residues. Germline loops: CDR1 SNHLY, CDR2 FYNNEI. The CDR3 is CASRTGGPGNEQFF. The DNA of the CDR3 is TGTGCCAGCAGGACAGGGGGGCCGGGCAATGAGCAGTTCTTC.

This clone was counted only a few times. V and J are TRBV7-7 and TRBJ2-1, with 7 nucleotides matching TRBD1. Germline V gives CDR1 SSHAT, CDR2 FNYEAQ (reference sequence). There are 13 residues in the CDR3. V lost 5 bases to trimming and J lost 9 bases; unmatched junction nucleotides: 7. CDR3 residues: CASSRDSFGEQFF. The CDR3 DNA reads TGTGCCAGCAGCCGGGACAGTTTCGGTGAGCAGTTCTTC.

The rearrangement uses TRBV7-8 and TRBJ2-3; TRBD2 matches 9 bases. CDR1 is SGHVS, CDR2 FQNEAQ, per germline. This CDR3 is built from 18 residues. After removal of 3 bases from V and 1 base from J, the junction contained 11 bases not matched to a gene. CDR3 region: CASSFRERGVRGTDTQYF. The CDR3 nucleotides read TGTGCCAGCAGCTTTAGGGAGCGGGGGGTAAGAGGCACAGATACGCAGTATTTT.

The chain combines TRBV2 with TRBJ1-1, with TRBD1 matching 10 bases. The CDR3 loop spans 14 amino acids. V gave up 6 bases and J gave up 4 bases; unmatched junction bases: 5. Germline V gives CDR1 SNHLY, CDR2 FYNNEI. CDR3 nucleotides: TGTGCCAGCAGAGTGACAGGGGGCTTCACTGAAGCTTTCTTT. Translation gives CASRVTGGFTEAFF.

In this sample, this clone turned up a few times. This sequence joins TRBV19 and TRBJ1-5; D call uncertain. This CDR3 spans 12 amino acids. The V gene's germline CDR1 is LNHDA and CDR2 SQIVND (reference sequence). The V end was cut by 3 bases, the J end by 4 bases, with 4 bases between. CDR3 loop: CASSIDNQPQHF. CDR3 coding DNA: TGTGCCAGTAGTATTGATAATCAGCCCCAGCATTTT.

As to this clone: Different DNA sequences within this sample yield the same CDR3. V is TRBV5-1 and J is TRBJ1-1; D uncertain. Trimming left V 0 bases short and J 0 bases short, with 6 bases between. CDR1 and CDR2 from the germline V gene are SGHRS and YFSETQ. This CDR3 comprises 14 residues. CDR3 coding DNA: TGCGCCAGCAGCTTGGGGCAGATGAACACTGAAGCTTTCTTT. Translation gives CASSLGQMNTEAFF.

The CDR3 sequence is CASTLIPGHFSGNTIYF. CDR3 DNA: TGCGCCAGCACCCTAATACCGGGACACTTCTCTGGAAACACCATATATTTT. The chain carries TRBV4-1 and TRBJ1-3; D is possibly TRBD1 (6 bases). The V gene's germline CDR1 is MGHRA and CDR2 YSYEKL. CDR3 length: 17 amino acids. The germline V and J ends were trimmed by 7 bases and 0 bases, with 19 bases remaining between them.

This clone was counted only a few times. The chain joins TRBV30 to TRBJ1-2; D uncertain. V was shortened by 1 base and J by 4 bases, with 13 bases between the two germline ends. The V gene's germline CDR1 is GTSNPN and CDR2 SVGIG (reference sequence). The CDR3 is 14 amino acids. CDR3 region: CAWSEEGWSYGYTF. As DNA, the CDR3 is TGTGCCTGGAGTGAGGAGGGATGGAGCTATGGCTACACCTTC.

The chain has TRBV6-5 and TRBJ2-5; weak D call: TRBD2 (5 bases). The ends were cut back, 0 bases at V and 6 bases at J, with 8 bases in the middle. Germline CDR1 is MNHEY and CDR2 is SVGAGI. This CDR3 has 13 amino acids. The CDR3 DNA follows: TGTGCCAGCAGTTACTCGAGGGCTAAGACCCAGTACTTC. This translates into CASSYSRAKTQYF.

The chain couples TRBV6-1 to TRBJ1-1, with 7 bases that match TRBD1. Germline V gene lookup returns CDR1 MNHNS and CDR2 SASEGT. This CDR3 has 13 residues. V was pared by 5 bases and J by 4 bases, with 4 bases of the junction left unmatched. CDR3 sequence (DNA): TGTGCCAGCAGTCAGAGACAGGGCACTGAAGCTTTCTTT. Translated: CASSQRQGTEAFF.

The chain carries TRBV10-3 and TRBJ1-4; D might be TRBD1 (6 bases). This CDR3 region has 14 residues. V lost 6 bases and J lost 2, with 10 bases in between. Germline lookup yields CDR1 ENHRY and CDR2 SYGVKD. This CDR3 is CAISQTGTNEKLFF. CDR3 sequence (DNA): TGTGCCATCAGCCAGACAGGTACTAATGAAAAACTGTTTTTT.

This chain links TRBV18 with TRBJ1-1, with a tentative D call TRBD1 (5 bases). V dropped 3 bases and J dropped 4 bases, with 12 bases sitting between them. The CDR3 contains 14 residues. Looked up from germline, CDR1 is KGHSH and CDR2 is LQKENI. The CDR3 sequence: CASSPASGGTEAFF. The CDR3 coding sequence is TGTGCCAGCTCACCCGCGTCGGGGGGCACTGAAGCTTTCTTT.

DNA of the CDR3: TGCGCCAGCAGCCAAGAGCCCCGAACTAATAGCAATCAGCCCCAGCATTTT. Its protein is CASSQEPRTNSNQPQHF. J is TRBJ1-5 and V is TRBV4-1; D is uncertain. Trimming stripped 0 bases from V and 0 bases from J, with 12 bases between. Germline loops: CDR1 MGHRA, CDR2 YSYEKL. The CDR3 extends over 17 amino acids.

This clone occurred a few times. This chain uses TRBV5-4 with TRBJ2-7; D unclear. This CDR3 contains 13 residues. In germline, CDR1 is SGHNT, CDR2 YYREEE (reference sequence). V was trimmed by 5 bases and J by 5 bases, leaving 14 bases between them. CDR3 coding DNA: TGTGCCAGCAGTGAGTCCCCCGGCGACGAGCAGTACTTC. It yields the protein CASSESPGDEQYF.

This clone was found a few times. This sequence joins TRBV6-6 and TRBJ1-4; D unresolved. From germline, CDR1 is MNHNY and CDR2 SVGAGI (reference sequence). Trimming removed 6 bases at V and 4 bases at J, with 9 bases between. This CDR3 spans 13 amino acids. The CDR3 spells CASSLDYNEKLFF. In DNA, the CDR3 is TGTGCCAGCAGCCTCGATTATAATGAAAAACTGTTTTTT.

This sequence joins TRBV6-5 and TRBJ1-6; D unclear. The V and J ends lost 2 bases and 1 base respectively, with 9 bases between them. Germline V gene data show CDR1 as MNHEY and CDR2 as SVGAGI. The CDR3 consists of 16 residues. The CDR3 nucleotides read TGTGCCAGCAGTTACAAGGGAGGGTCCTATAATTCACCCCTCCACTTT. The encoded protein is CASSYKGGSYNSPLHF.

This chain joins TRBV9 and TRBJ2-7, with D possibly matching TRBD1 (6 bases). The V and J ends lost 3 bases and 2 bases respectively, with 12 bases between them. The CDR3 sequence is 14 residues long. Germline lookup yields CDR1 SGDLS and CDR2 YYNGEE. The CDR3, as DNA: TGTGCCAGCAGCGAGCAGGGGCTCCCCTACGAGCAGTACTTC. Protein product: CASSEQGLPYEQYF.

The rearrangement uses TRBV19 and TRBJ1-1; TRBD1 might be the D (6 bases). Germline V lookup: CDR1 LNHDA, CDR2 SQIVND (reference sequence). The V end was cut by 7 bases, the J end by 1 base, with 10 bases between. The CDR3 is 13 amino acids. The CDR3 protein is CASNTGTNTEAFF. CDR3 DNA: TGTGCCAGTAATACAGGGACGAACACTGAAGCTTTCTTT.

This clone was observed a handful of times. J is TRBJ1-2 and V is TRBV5-8; no firm D call. The CDR3 consists of 15 residues. Between the trimmed V and J ends, which lost 2 bases and 8 bases, there was a span of 19 bases. Germline assignment: CDR1 SGHTS and CDR2 YDEGEE. CDR3 amino acids: CASSFVGASQLGYTF. Here the CDR3 DNA reads TGTGCCAGCAGCTTCGTGGGAGCCTCCCAACTAGGCTACACCTTC.